The 26 T cell receptor beta chains presented below share a single source sample, sequenced in a study of glioma-infiltrating T cells after dendritic cell vaccination. The method was immunoSEQ multiplex PCR; TCRdb's version includes in-frame clones alone and lacks a portion of them. The sample has tens of thousands of clones, under 90% seen once; the top ten hold 15% to 18%. The sequences come from blood, collected before dendritic cell vaccination. These receptors all stem from a human donor with glioblastoma.

The chain employs TRBV27 and TRBJ2-1; D gene unclear. Germline values: CDR1 MNHEY, CDR2 SMNVEV (reference sequence). The germline V and J ends were trimmed by 4 bases and 1 base, with 8 bases remaining between them. The CDR3 runs 14 residues. The chain's CDR3 is CASSSGGSYNEQFF. The DNA for the CDR3 is TGTGCCAGCAGTTCGGGTGGATCCTACAATGAGCAGTTCTTC.

This chain joins TRBV11-1 and TRBJ2-7; D is possibly TRBD2 (6 bases). The germline V gene encodes CDR1 SGHAT and CDR2 FQDESV (reference sequence). The CDR3 is made up of 15 amino acids. V lost 5 bases, J lost 4 bases, and 18 bases lay in between. In DNA, the CDR3 is TGTGCCAGCAGCCCTGGTCAGGCGGGGCTTTACGAGCAGTACTTC. Residues: CASSPGQAGLYEQYF. Complete variable domain (other parts from reference TRBV11-1 and TRBJ2-7): EAEVAQSPRYKITEKSQAVAFWCDPISGHATLYWYRQILGQGPELLVQFQDESVVDDSQLPKDRFSAERLKGVDSTLKIQPAELGDSAMYLCASSPGQAGLYEQYFGPGTRLTVT.

The chain has TRBV5-1 and TRBJ2-7, with D perhaps matching TRBD2 (6 bases). CDR1 and CDR2 (germline): SGHRS, YFSETQ. The CDR3 has 14 amino acids. Trimming left V 2 bases short and J 3 bases short, with 12 bases between. DNA for the CDR3: TGCGCCAGCAGCTTCGAGCGGGCCGACTACGAGCAGTACTTC. Protein product: CASSFERADYEQYF.

The rearrangement joins TRBV4-1 to TRBJ2-7; 11 nucleotides agree with TRBD1. The V gene's germline CDR1 is MGHRA and CDR2 YSYEKL. Germline trimming cut 5 bases from V and 2 bases from J; bases unmatched to any gene: 2. CDR3 length equals 14 residues. Here the CDR3 reads CASSVGQGAYEQYF. For the CDR3, the DNA is TGCGCCAGCAGCGTGGGACAGGGGGCCTACGAGCAGTACTTC.

The V gene is TRBV5-1, the J gene TRBJ2-1; 7 bases map to TRBD1. V lost 5 bases and J lost 8; bases outside the gene matches: 13. Germline-derived CDR1 and CDR2 are SGHRS and YFSETQ. The CDR3 has 15 residues. CDR3 in amino acids: CASSRDSSGVDEQFF. The CDR3 region has the DNA TGCGCCAGCAGTCGGGACAGTTCAGGAGTCGATGAGCAGTTCTTC.

The chain is built from TRBV29-1 and TRBJ2-1, with TRBD2 identical over 10 bases. Germline CDR1 is SQVTM and CDR2 is ANQGSEA. V was clipped by 4 bases and J by 3 bases; unmatched bases: 3. This CDR3 contains 14 residues. The CDR3 is CSVGLAGDYNEQFF. The CDR3 DNA reads TGCAGCGTTGGTCTAGCGGGAGACTACAATGAGCAGTTCTTC.

The chain couples TRBV28 to TRBJ1-1, with D perhaps matching TRBD1 (6 bases). V was trimmed by 7 bases and J by 3 bases, leaving 15 bases between them. Looked up from germline, CDR1 is MDHEN and CDR2 is SYDVKM. The CDR3 is 14 residues long. The CDR3 nucleotides are TGTGCCAGCAAGGGGGGGGTCTGGGACACTGAAGCTTTCTTT. It translates to CASKGGVWDTEAFF.

V gene TRBV10-3 combines with J gene TRBJ2-3; the match to TRBD2 covers 7 bases. The junction had 6 bases not matched to a gene; V was cut back by 6 bases and J by 0 bases. Germline V lookup: CDR1 ENHRY, CDR2 SYGVKD. CDR3 length: 15 residues. The CDR3 reads CAISPWGGSTDTQYF. The CDR3 DNA reads as TGTGCCATCAGCCCCTGGGGGGGTAGCACAGATACGCAGTATTTT.

The V gene is TRBV4-2, the J gene TRBJ1-2, with 7 bases aligning to TRBD1. Germline V gives CDR1 LGHNA, CDR2 YNFKEQ. The CDR3 length is 15 residues. J was trimmed by 4 bases and V by 0 bases; bases with no gene match: 5. The chain's CDR3 is CASSQDEGQAYGYTF. CDR3 nucleotides: TGTGCCAGCAGCCAAGATGAAGGACAGGCCTATGGCTACACCTTC.

This chain uses TRBV6-5 with TRBJ1-1; the D gene is possibly TRBD1 (6 bases). CDR1 and CDR2 from the germline V gene are MNHEY and SVGAGI. The V end was cut by 6 bases, the J end by 5 bases, with 13 bases between. This CDR3 is 13 amino acids long. CDR3 region: CASSLRGGTEAFF. As DNA, the CDR3 is TGTGCCAGCAGCCTCAGGGGAGGGACTGAAGCTTTCTTT.

The chain links TRBV7-9 to TRBJ2-3; D remains ambiguous. Trimming removed 0 bases at V and 2 bases at J, with 15 bases between. Germline CDR1 reads SEHNR; CDR2 reads FQNEAQ (reference sequence). The CDR3 spans 17 residues. Written as DNA, the CDR3 is TGTGCCAGCAGCTTAGCAGAATCGAACTATTACACAGATACGCAGTATTTT. It encodes CASSLAESNYYTDTQYF.

A word on this clone: At one of its ends the junction is not consistent with the germline gene, which may arise from a read error. V gene TRBV18 combines with J gene TRBJ2-7, with D possibly being TRBD1 (5 bases). The germline gives CDR1 KGHSH, CDR2 LQKENI. The CDR3 has 15 residues. The chain's CDR3 is CASSPPTGGSPEQYF. The CDR3, as DNA: TGTGCCAGCTCGCCACCTACAGGTGGTTCCCCCGAGCAGTACTTC.

This clone has a handful of counts. The chain joins TRBV9 to TRBJ1-1; a weak D match, TRBD1 (6 bases). The ends were cut back, 1 base at V and 7 bases at J, with 11 bases in the middle. The CDR3 sequence is 13 residues long. Germline values: CDR1 SGDLS, CDR2 YYNGEE. The CDR3 here is CASSVKGGGEAFF. The CDR3 nucleotides are TGTGCCAGCAGCGTAAAGGGGGGGGGTGAAGCTTTCTTT.

This rearrangement joins TRBV5-4 to TRBJ2-3; TRBD2 matches at 8 bases. The ends lost 0 bases at V and 4 bases at J; junction bases unmatched: 7. The germline V gene encodes CDR1 SGHNT and CDR2 YYREEE (reference sequence). There are 16 residues in the CDR3. CDR3 loop: CASSLDRGGPPDTQYF. CDR3 nucleotide sequence: TGTGCCAGCAGCTTGGACCGGGGGGGCCCCCCAGATACGCAGTATTTT.

V and J are TRBV4-1 and TRBJ2-1; 11 bases fit TRBD2. The CDR3 consists of 18 residues. Germline V gene sequence: CDR1 MGHRA, CDR2 YSYEKL. Losses at the gene ends were 0 bases for V and 0 bases for J; bases not matched to a gene: 4. CDR3 protein: CASSQEKLAGGSYNEQFF. The DNA for the CDR3 is TGCGCCAGCAGCCAAGAAAAGCTAGCGGGGGGCTCCTACAATGAGCAGTTCTTC.

The gene calls are TRBV4-1 and TRBJ2-7; D not certain. There are 15 residues in the CDR3. Per the germline V gene, CDR1 is MGHRA and CDR2 is YSYEKL. Trimming took off 0 bases at V and 2 bases at J, with 11 bases between the two ends. The CDR3 region has the DNA TGCGCCAGCAGCCAAGATTTGTACGGAGCCTACGAGCAGTACTTC. Amino acids: CASSQDLYGAYEQYF.

The chain links TRBV7-9 to TRBJ2-1; D may be TRBD2 (6 bases). Germline V CDR1 and CDR2: SEHNR, FQNEAQ (reference sequence). Trimming left V 3 bases short and J 0 bases short, with 6 bases between. CDR3 length: 14 amino acids. This chain's CDR3 is CASSLEGSYNEQFF. Written as DNA, the CDR3 is TGTGCCAGCAGCTTGGAGGGCTCCTACAATGAGCAGTTCTTC.

The genes are TRBV4-3 and TRBJ2-7; possible D gene TRBD2, 6 bases. V was trimmed by 1 base and J by 0 bases, leaving 10 bases between them. Germline CDR1 is LGHNA and CDR2 is YSLEER. The CDR3 contains 15 residues. CDR3 residues: CASSQVVGSSYEQYF. Written as DNA, the CDR3 is TGCGCCAGCAGCCAAGTAGTCGGGAGCTCCTACGAGCAGTACTTC.

V and J are TRBV9 and TRBJ2-1; possible D gene TRBD1, 5 bases. Germline V gene lookup returns CDR1 SGDLS and CDR2 YYNGEE. CDR3 size: 16 residues. V was shortened by 0 bases and J by 1 base, with 11 bases between the two germline ends. For the CDR3, the DNA is TGTGCCAGCAGCGTAGTGGCTCAGGGTTCCTACAATGAGCAGTTCTTC. It is translated as CASSVVAQGSYNEQFF.

The rearrangement links TRBV19 to TRBJ2-7; 14 positions match TRBD2. V lost 4 bases and J lost 1; bases outside the gene matches: 3. This CDR3 is built from 16 residues. From germline, CDR1 is LNHDA and CDR2 SQIVND (reference sequence). This chain's CDR3 is CASSRGLAGVSYEQYF. The CDR3 nucleotides are TGTGCCAGTAGTAGGGGACTAGCGGGAGTTTCCTACGAGCAGTACTTC. Together with reference TRBV19 and TRBJ2-7, the CDR3 gives the full variable domain: DGGITQSPKYLFRKEGQNVTLSCEQNLNHDAMYWYRQDPGQGLRLIYYSQIVNDFQKGDIAEGYSVSREKKESFPLTVTSAQKNPTAFYLCASSRGLAGVSYEQYFGPGTRLTVT.

The chain combines TRBV15 with TRBJ2-1, with 8 bases fitting TRBD2. Germline values: CDR1 LNHNV, CDR2 YYDKDF (reference sequence). The CDR3 sequence is 15 residues long. J was trimmed by 5 bases and V by 0 bases; bases with no gene match: 3. CDR3 protein: CATSRDTGGNNEQFF. The CDR3 DNA is TGTGCCACCAGCAGAGATACGGGGGGGAACAATGAGCAGTTCTTC.

CDR3 DNA sequence: TGTGCCAGTAGTATCTATGGACACTACGAGCAGTACTTC. Translated, it gives CASSIYGHYEQYF. The chain is built from TRBV19 and TRBJ2-7; the D gene is possibly TRBD1 (5 bases). V lost 3 bases to trimming and J lost 3 bases, with 9 bases between them. The CDR3 has 13 amino acids. The germline V gene encodes CDR1 LNHDA and CDR2 SQIVND (reference sequence).

The CDR3: CASSRDRLYEQYF. The CDR3 coding sequence is TGTGCCAGCAGCCGGGACAGGCTCTACGAGCAGTACTTC. V is TRBV7-2 and J is TRBJ2-7; TRBD1 agrees at 8 bases. CDR1 is SGHTA and CDR2 is FQGNSA in the germline V gene. This CDR3 spans 13 amino acids. The V and J ends lost 5 bases and 3 bases, in that order; junction bases with no gene match: 3.

V usage is TRBV29-1 and J usage is TRBJ1-1; no definite D call. Looked up from germline, CDR1 is SQVTM and CDR2 is ANQGSEA. The CDR3 extends over 15 amino acids. V was trimmed by 7 bases and J by 4 bases, leaving 22 bases between them. In nucleotides, the CDR3 is TGCAGCGCCGACGACGGGAGGCTTGTGGGCACTGAAGCTTTCTTT. Translating gives CSADDGRLVGTEAFF.

The rearrangement uses TRBV18 and TRBJ1-1, with D unclear. CDR1 and CDR2 (germline): KGHSH, LQKENI. Trimming took 5 bases from V and 8 from J, leaving 18 bases between them. This CDR3 has 14 amino acids. CDR3 amino acids: CASSASTATREAFF. CDR3 nucleotides: TGTGCCAGCTCAGCCTCTACAGCTACCAGGGAAGCTTTCTTT.

Only a few counts were recorded for this clone. This rearrangement joins TRBV6-4 to TRBJ2-1; TRBD2 matches at 9 bases. V trimming: 3 bases; J trimming: 4 bases; junction bases outside the gene matches: 4. This CDR3 has 15 residues. Germline V CDR1 and CDR2: MRHNA, SNTAGT. In DNA form, the CDR3 reads TGTGCCAGCAGTGAGACTAGCGGTCAATACAATGAGCAGTTCTTC. Translated, it gives CASSETSGQYNEQFF.